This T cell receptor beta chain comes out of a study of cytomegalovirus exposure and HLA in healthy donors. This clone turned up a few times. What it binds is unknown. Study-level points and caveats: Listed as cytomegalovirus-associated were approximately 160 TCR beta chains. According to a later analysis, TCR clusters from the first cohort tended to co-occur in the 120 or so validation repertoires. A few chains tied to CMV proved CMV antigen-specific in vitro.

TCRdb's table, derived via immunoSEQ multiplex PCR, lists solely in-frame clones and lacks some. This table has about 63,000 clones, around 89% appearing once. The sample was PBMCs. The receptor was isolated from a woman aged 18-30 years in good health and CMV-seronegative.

The CDR3, as DNA: TGCGCCAGCAGCTCCTTTGGGCCGGGAGGGAGGAGTAGCTCCTACGAGCAGTACTTC. Its protein product is CASSSFGPGGRSSSYEQYF. V and J are TRBV5-1 and TRBJ2-7, with 8 positions matching TRBD2. The germline gives CDR1 SGHRS, CDR2 YFSETQ. The CDR3 totals 19 residues. Trimming removed 3 bases from V and 0 bases from J; junction bases left unmatched: 17.